The 27 T cell receptor beta chains in this list originate from one sample, sequenced in a study of neurological immune-mediated disorders. TCRdb reprocessed the 5' RACE reads with MiXCR, giving one entry per CDR3 protein. The sample shows about 21,000 distinct CDR3 sequences, about 6% of them seen only once. Source material: CD8+ T cells from blood. The receptors shown here come from a man between 18 and 29 years old in good health.

This clonotype was seen ten or more times. The chain joins TRBV24-1 to TRBJ2-3; unclear D gene. Germline CDR1 reads KGHDR; CDR2 reads SFDVKD. The CDR3 has 15 residues. V gave up 6 bases and J gave up 2 bases, with 14 bases separating them. CDR3 nucleotides: TGTGCCACCAGTCTTGGGGTTTACCCCACAGATACGCAGTATTTT. Protein sequence: CATSLGVYPTDTQYF.

This clonotype was seen repeatedly, ten times or more. This chain uses TRBV6-5 with TRBJ2-7; either TRBD1 or TRBD2 may supply D (5 bases each). Trimming shortened V by 2 bases and J by 2 bases, and 10 bases separated the two germline ends. The CDR3 totals 14 residues. From germline, CDR1 is MNHEY and CDR2 SVGAGI. CDR3 DNA: TGTGCCAGCAGTTACACCCGGGGACCCTACGAGCAGTACTTC. Translated, it gives CASSYTRGPYEQYF.

This clonotype was detected many times. This chain links TRBV5-6 with TRBJ2-7; 8 bases line up with TRBD1. This CDR3 is built from 15 residues. The V and J ends lost 2 bases and 3 bases, in that order; junction bases with no gene match: 7. Germline values: CDR1 SGHDT, CDR2 YYEEEE. The CDR3 is CASSFGAGQVYEQYF. In DNA, the CDR3 is TGTGCCAGCAGCTTTGGCGCGGGACAGGTCTACGAGCAGTACTTC.

In this sample, this clonotype turned up many times. The chain couples TRBV7-2 to TRBJ1-6; D is unresolved. The ends were cut back, 2 bases at V and 0 bases at J, with 2 bases in the middle. Germline lookup yields CDR1 SGHTA and CDR2 FQGNSA. This CDR3 spans 14 amino acids. In DNA form, the CDR3 reads TGTGCCAGCAGCTTAAGCTCCTATAATTCACCCCTCCACTTT. It codes for CASSLSSYNSPLHF.

In this sample, this clonotype turned up many times. The V call is TRBV7-9, the J call TRBJ1-4, with 12 bases that match TRBD1. This CDR3 region has 15 residues. V was pared by 8 bases and J by 10 bases, with 11 bases of the junction left unmatched. Germline V gene lookup returns CDR1 SEHNR and CDR2 FQNEAQ (reference sequence). This CDR3 is CASELRGTGGGKLFF. The DNA for the CDR3 is TGTGCCAGCGAATTACGGGGGACAGGGGGCGGAAAACTGTTTTTT.

This clonotype was counted at least ten times. The chain is built from TRBV29-1 and TRBJ2-5, with TRBD1 matching over 7 bases. The CDR3 extends over 14 amino acids. In germline, CDR1 is SQVTM, CDR2 ANQGSEA. V trimming: 8 bases; J trimming: 1 base; junction bases outside the gene matches: 10. CDR3 nucleotides: TGCAGCACCAGGGACAGAAGCCTCCAAGAGACCCAGTACTTC. As protein: CSTRDRSLQETQYF.

This clonotype was recorded at least ten times. The V gene is TRBV5-1, the J gene TRBJ1-2; 8 bases fit TRBD1. V trimming: 7 bases; J trimming: 7 bases; junction bases outside the gene matches: 3. The CDR3 is 11 amino acids. The V gene's germline CDR1 is SGHRS and CDR2 YFSETQ. This CDR3 is CASSQGAGYTF. DNA for the CDR3: TGCGCCAGCTCCCAGGGGGCTGGCTACACCTTC.

The chain joins TRBV7-9 to TRBJ2-7; a weak D match, TRBD1 (6 bases). The CDR3 is 15 amino acids. Germline V CDR1 and CDR2: SEHNR, FQNEAQ (reference sequence). Trimming took off 4 bases at V and 3 bases at J, with 16 bases between the two ends. The CDR3 loop reads CASSSMDSQGYEQYF. The CDR3 nucleotides read TGTGCCAGCAGCTCAATGGACAGCCAAGGCTACGAGCAGTACTTC.

The chain joins TRBV19 to TRBJ1-2; TRBD1 might be the D (5 bases). Per the germline V gene, CDR1 is LNHDA and CDR2 is SQIVND (reference sequence). V gave up 6 bases and J gave up 4 bases, with 12 bases separating them. The CDR3 is 13 residues long. The CDR3 DNA sequence: TGTGCCAGTAGCAAACAGGAAATCTATGGCTACACCTTC. As protein: CASSKQEIYGYTF.

This clonotype was observed at least ten times. The J gene is TRBJ1-5, the V gene TRBV20-1; D is unclear. Germline V gene lookup returns CDR1 DFQATT and CDR2 SNEGSKA (reference sequence). The V gene lost 0 bases and the J gene lost 4 bases, with 13 bases spanning the gap. The CDR3 runs to 15 residues. The CDR3 coding sequence is TGCAGTGCTAGAGAGCTGGGATTCGGGAATCAGCCCCAGCATTTT. As protein: CSARELGFGNQPQHF.

This clonotype was picked up many times. The V and J genes are TRBV5-6 and TRBJ2-5; D remains ambiguous. Trimming shortened V by 0 bases and J by 1 base, and 10 bases separated the two germline ends. The germline V gene has CDR1 SGHDT and CDR2 YYEEEE. The CDR3 runs 15 residues. CDR3 region: CASSLAVERQETQYF. The CDR3 bases are TGTGCCAGCAGCTTGGCCGTTGAGCGCCAAGAGACCCAGTACTTC.

There are many counts of this clonotype. CDR3 nucleotide sequence: TGCGCCAGCAGCCCAGCAGGCGGGGGTACCGGGGAGCTGTTTTTT. As protein: CASSPAGGGTGELFF. The chain has TRBV4-3 and TRBJ2-2, with 7 bases that match TRBD2. The J segment lost 5 bases and the V segment lost 4 bases, leaving 7 bases of the junction unmatched. The CDR3 covers 15 residues. Germline assignment: CDR1 LGHNA and CDR2 YSLEER.

This clonotype was picked up many times. This chain connects TRBV29-1 to TRBJ1-1; TRBD1 is a possible D gene (5 bases). The germline V and J ends were trimmed by 5 bases and 3 bases, with 16 bases remaining between them. The CDR3 is made up of 14 amino acids. CDR1 SQVTM and CDR2 ANQGSEA come from the germline V gene. The CDR3 loop is CSVRRSGGYTEAFF. CDR3 bases: TGCAGCGTTCGCCGATCCGGGGGTTACACTGAAGCTTTCTTT. Looking up the rest from reference TRBV29-1 and TRBJ1-1 gives the full variable domain: SAVISQKPSRDICQRGTSLTIQCQVDSQVTMMFWYRQQPGQSLTLIATANQGSEATYESGFVIDKFPISRPNLTFSTLTVSNMSPEDSSIYLCSVRRSGGYTEAFFGQGTRLTVV.

This clonotype was seen at least ten times. The chain combines TRBV5-6 with TRBJ1-5; the D is unclear. V dropped 6 bases and J dropped 8 bases, with 18 bases sitting between them. This CDR3 comprises 14 residues. Germline lookup yields CDR1 SGHDT and CDR2 YYEEEE. The CDR3 spells CASIHCEGHKPQHF. The CDR3 DNA sequence: TGTGCCAGCATCCATTGTGAAGGTCACAAGCCCCAGCATTTT. The whole variable domain, filled in from reference TRBV5-6 and TRBJ1-5, reads DAGVTQSPTHLIKTRGQQVTLRCSPKSGHDTVSWYQQALGQGPQFIFQYYEEEERQRGNFPDRFSGHQFPNYSSELNVNALLLGDSALYLCASIHCEGHKPQHFGDGTRLSIL.

This clonotype was seen repeatedly, ten times or more. This chain connects TRBV4-3 to TRBJ1-1; 8 nucleotides align to TRBD1. Trimming at V came to 3 bases and at J to 5 bases, leaving 14 bases not matched to a gene. There are 17 residues in the CDR3. CDR1 is LGHNA, CDR2 YSLEER, per germline. The CDR3 spells CASSQGRGTQGDTEAFF. CDR3 in DNA: TGCGCCAGCAGCCAGGGGCGTGGGACACAGGGGGATACTGAAGCTTTCTTT.

This clonotype has ten or more counts. The gene calls are TRBV11-2 and TRBJ2-7; D not resolved. The CDR3 sequence is 15 residues long. Trimming left V 1 base short and J 0 bases short, with 10 bases between. Germline V gives CDR1 SGHAT, CDR2 FQNNGV. In DNA form, the CDR3 reads TGTGCCAGCAGCTTAGCTCCAGCGAGCTCCTACGAGCAGTACTTC. This codes for CASSLAPASSYEQYF.

The count of this clonotype is one. The rearrangement uses TRBV7-2 and TRBJ2-2; TRBD2 is a possible D gene (5 bases). CDR1 is SGHTA and CDR2 is FQGNSA in the germline V gene. V dropped 2 bases and J dropped 10 bases, with 11 bases sitting between them. The CDR3 spans 13 residues. CDR3 coding DNA: TGTGCCAGCAGCTTACTGCTAGCCATGGAGCTGTTTTTT. Its translation is CASSLLLAMELFF.

This clonotype was observed many times. This chain connects TRBV5-6 to TRBJ1-5; tentative D call: TRBD1 (5 bases). Germline lookup yields CDR1 SGHDT and CDR2 YYEEEE. V shed 2 bases and J shed 3 bases, with 9 bases lying between them. This CDR3 is built from 14 residues. The CDR3 loop reads CASSFRGNNQPQHF. DNA for the CDR3: TGTGCCAGCAGCTTTAGGGGAAACAATCAGCCCCAGCATTTT.

This clonotype has at least ten counts. The rearrangement uses TRBV7-9 and TRBJ2-2; 9 bases match TRBD2. V shed 3 bases and J 6 bases; nucleotides not matched to a gene: 8. Per germline, CDR1 SEHNR and CDR2 FQNEAQ (reference sequence). The CDR3 extends over 16 amino acids. Here the CDR3 DNA reads TGTGCCAGCAGCTTCTCGGGACTAGCCTTCTCCGGGGAGCTGTTTTTT. Translation gives CASSFSGLAFSGELFF.

This clonotype was found many times. The genes are TRBV6-5 and TRBJ2-5; D is perhaps TRBD2 (5 bases). V lost 0 bases to trimming and J lost 4 bases, with 6 bases between them. Germline lookup yields CDR1 MNHEY and CDR2 SVGAGI. CDR3 length: 13 amino acids. The CDR3 region is CASSYSGRETQYF. The DNA for the CDR3 is TGTGCCAGCAGTTACTCGGGGAGAGAGACCCAGTACTTC.

This clonotype was detected many times. The rearrangement joins TRBV7-6 to TRBJ1-1; D not certain. With 5 bases removed from V and 2 bases from J, the gap between germline ends came to 6 bases. This CDR3 spans 12 amino acids. Germline CDR1 and CDR2: SGHVS and FNYEAQ. The CDR3 spells CASSPINTEAFF. Written as DNA, the CDR3 is TGTGCCAGCAGCCCAATAAACACTGAAGCTTTCTTT.

The chain combines TRBV29-1 with TRBJ2-7, with D unresolved. The CDR3 sequence is 12 residues long. Germline CDR1 SQVTM, CDR2 ANQGSEA. V was pared by 1 base and J by 6 bases, with 10 bases between. CDR3 sequence: CSVEVPGREQYF. DNA of the CDR3: TGCAGCGTTGAAGTACCCGGTCGCGAGCAGTACTTC.

At least ten counts were recorded for this clonotype. The CDR3: CASSPGWETYEQYF. The CDR3 DNA reads as TGCGCCAGCAGCCCGGGGTGGGAGACCTACGAGCAGTACTTC. This chain uses TRBV5-1 with TRBJ2-7; a possible D gene is TRBD2 (5 bases). V dropped 4 bases and J dropped 2 bases, with 13 bases sitting between them. CDR3 size: 14 residues. Germline loops: CDR1 SGHRS, CDR2 YFSETQ.

Ten or more counts support this clonotype. V and J are TRBV12-3 or TRBV12-4 and TRBJ2-3; 8 bases line up with TRBD2. This CDR3 spans 16 amino acids. With V trimmed by 3 bases and J by 6 bases, 11 bases remained unmatched. CDR3 sequence reads: CASSFLSGKGSDTQYF. DNA for the CDR3: TGTGCCAGCAGTTTCCTTAGCGGGAAGGGCTCGGATACGCAGTATTTT.

This clonotype was observed many times. The CDR3 region has the DNA TGTGCCAGCAGCTTAGGTCAGTCTGAAGCTTTCTTT. It codes for CASSLGQSEAFF. The chain couples TRBV11-2 to TRBJ1-1; D unclear. V was cut by 1 base and J by 6 bases, with 6 bases left in between. The CDR3 runs to 12 residues. Germline V gene lookup returns CDR1 SGHAT and CDR2 FQNNGV.

This clonotype was recorded at least ten times. The chain has TRBV11-2 and TRBJ2-7; D perhaps matches TRBD1 (5 bases). Germline V gene sequence: CDR1 SGHAT, CDR2 FQNNGV. V was shortened by 5 bases and J by 9 bases, with 11 bases between the two germline ends. The CDR3 is 11 amino acids. The chain's CDR3 is CASSQTDVQYF. Written as DNA, the CDR3 is TGTGCCAGCAGCCAGACAGATGTGCAGTACTTC.

This clonotype was found many times. V is TRBV27 and J is TRBJ1-5; D call uncertain. Trimming removed 3 bases from V and 1 base from J, with 7 bases in between. CDR1 and CDR2 (germline): MNHEY, SMNVEV (reference sequence). The CDR3 is made up of 14 amino acids. CDR3 sequence reads: CASSFLGSNQPQHF. CDR3 nucleotides: TGTGCCAGCAGTTTTTTAGGAAGCAATCAGCCCCAGCATTTT.